Included here is one TCR beta chain sequence, with context. Clones were sequenced by immunoSEQ multiplex PCR, and TCRdb holds only the in-frame ones, with some missing. The repertoire includes over 150,000 clones, roughly nine tenths of them detected once, and approximately 3% sits in the top ten. Germline lookup yields CDR1 LNHDA and CDR2 SQIVND (reference sequence). The V end was cut by 3 bases, the J end by 8 bases, with 23 bases between. This CDR3 spans 17 amino acids. This sample was taken from a study of T cell responses to AZD1222 COVID-19 vaccine. This TCR derives from an adult in good health. This rearrangement joins TRBV19 to TRBJ2-1, with D perhaps given as TRBD1 or TRBD2 (6 bases each). The sequences come from peripheral blood, collected on day 0 of AZD1222 vaccination. The CDR3 bases are TGTGCCAGTAGTATTTCCGGGGGCGCGGGCGGCATGCATGAGCAGTTCTTC. Amino acid sequence: CASSISGGAGGMHEQFF.